The 26 T cell receptor beta chains listed next were all sequenced from one sample in a study of shared clonotypes between healthy human individuals. Produced via immunoSEQ multiplex PCR; TCRdb's table is partial and in-frame only. The sample contains some 2,100,000 clones, around 95% of which appear only once. Specimen: naive CD4+ T cells sorted from blood. The subset is: CD45RA+ positively selected. The receptor source for this set is a man between 18 and 29 years old in good health.

This clone occurred a few times. This rearrangement joins TRBV7-9 to TRBJ1-2; D is possibly TRBD1 (5 bases). CDR3 size: 13 residues. Trimming took 6 bases from V and 4 from J, leaving 12 bases between them. Looked up from germline, CDR1 is SEHNR and CDR2 is FQNEAQ (reference sequence). CDR3 sequence (DNA): TGTGCCAGCAGGGTAGACAGACCCTATGGCTACACCTTC. Protein product: CASRVDRPYGYTF.

The rearrangement links TRBV6-6 to TRBJ2-7; D remains unclear. With 4 bases removed from V and 0 bases from J, the gap between germline ends came to 10 bases. This CDR3 is 14 amino acids long. The germline gives CDR1 MNHNY, CDR2 SVGAGI (reference sequence). Here the CDR3 reads CASSSLTDSYEQYF. The CDR3 bases are TGTGCCAGCAGTTCCCTCACAGACTCCTACGAGCAGTACTTC.

In DNA, the CDR3 is TGTGCCATCAGGCCGGACAGGGGTTGGGGTACCGGCTCTCCAGATACGCAGTATTTT. This gives the protein CAIRPDRGWGTGSPDTQYF. The V call is TRBV10-3, the J call TRBJ2-3, with 9 positions matching TRBD1. The length of the CDR3 is 19 residues. V dropped 6 bases and J dropped 4; count of bases not matched to a gene: 20. Germline loops: CDR1 ENHRY, CDR2 SYGVKD.

The V call is TRBV4-1, the J call TRBJ2-7; D perhaps matches TRBD2 (6 bases). CDR1 and CDR2 from the germline V gene are MGHRA and YSYEKL. The CDR3 loop spans 16 amino acids. Trimming removed 3 bases at V and 2 bases at J, with 17 bases between. The CDR3 loop reads CASSHLGRTPPYEQYF. CDR3 coding DNA: TGCGCCAGCAGCCACCTAGGGAGGACGCCACCCTACGAGCAGTACTTC.

The table lists this clone with a count of one. V is TRBV6-5 and J is TRBJ1-2, with D perhaps matching TRBD1 (5 bases). The CDR3 consists of 13 residues. V was pared by 6 bases and J by 5 bases, with 13 bases between. Germline lookup yields CDR1 MNHEY and CDR2 SVGAGI. The CDR3 region has the DNA TGTGCCAGCAGAGATGACAGAGGATATGGCTACACCTTC. Translated: CASRDDRGYGYTF.

This chain uses TRBV4-1 with TRBJ1-5; 12 nucleotides line up with TRBD1. J gave up 7 bases and V 4 bases, and 14 bases lay outside the gene matches. Germline V lookup: CDR1 MGHRA, CDR2 YSYEKL. The CDR3 spans 18 residues. The CDR3 sequence: CASSPVGGQGAIGQPQHF. As DNA, the CDR3 is TGCGCCAGCAGCCCTGTGGGGGGACAGGGGGCGATTGGCCAGCCCCAGCATTTT.

The chain recombines TRBV14 with TRBJ1-3; D gene ambiguous. Germline V gene lookup returns CDR1 SGHDN and CDR2 FVKESK. CDR3 length equals 13 residues. The germline V and J ends were trimmed by 2 bases and 3 bases, with 5 bases remaining between them. The CDR3 DNA follows: TGTGCCAGCAGCCAAAACCTTGGAAACACCATATATTTT. It specifies CASSQNLGNTIYF.

The chain is built from TRBV28 and TRBJ1-1; D might be TRBD1 (5 bases). The CDR3 contains 13 residues. The V and J ends lost 3 bases and 4 bases respectively, with 9 bases between them. Germline loops: CDR1 MDHEN, CDR2 SYDVKM. CDR3 DNA sequence: TGTGCCAGCAGTTTTACGGGGGTCACTGAAGCTTTCTTT. It encodes CASSFTGVTEAFF.

The V gene is TRBV11-2, the J gene TRBJ2-7; TRBD1 matches 10 bases. Germline V gene sequence: CDR1 SGHAT, CDR2 FQNNGV. This CDR3 has 16 amino acids. Trimming removed 5 bases from V and 4 bases from J; junction bases left unmatched: 11. CDR3 region: CASSPIAGQGGYEQYF. The CDR3 nucleotides are TGTGCCAGCAGCCCAATAGCCGGACAGGGGGGTTACGAGCAGTACTTC.

V gene TRBV11-2 combines with J gene TRBJ2-2; maybe TRBD2 (5 bases). Trimming removed 1 base at V and 3 bases at J, with 12 bases between. Germline CDR1 is SGHAT and CDR2 is FQNNGV. CDR3 size: 16 residues. The CDR3 reads CASSLVVGLYTGELFF. The CDR3 DNA reads as TGTGCCAGCAGCTTAGTGGTCGGACTTTACACCGGGGAGCTGTTTTTT.

This chain uses TRBV7-2 with TRBJ2-3; 8 bases fit TRBD2. V lost 5 bases to trimming and J lost 7 bases; unmatched junction nucleotides: 8. There are 14 residues in the CDR3. Per germline, CDR1 SGHTA and CDR2 FQGNSA. Written as DNA, the CDR3 is TGTGCCAGCAGCCTGGACGGTAGCGGGAATACGCAGTATTTT. Translated, it gives CASSLDGSGNTQYF.

The chain recombines TRBV6-1 with TRBJ2-7; 7 bases are a match to TRBD2. Germline assignment: CDR1 MNHNS and CDR2 SASEGT. V shed 2 bases, J shed 4 bases, and the junction held 8 bases outside the gene matches. This CDR3 has 15 amino acids. CDR3 in amino acids: CASSERRGGVYEQYF. As DNA, the CDR3 is TGTGCCAGCAGTGAAAGAAGGGGAGGGGTATACGAGCAGTACTTC.

The chain uses TRBV5-6 and TRBJ2-2, with D unclear. The germline V gene has CDR1 SGHDT and CDR2 YYEEEE. Trimming left V 1 base short and J 0 bases short, with 16 bases between. The CDR3 spans 18 residues. DNA for the CDR3: TGTGCCAGCAGCTTGTTCAGGTTGCAGAAGACGAACACCGGGGAGCTGTTTTTT. This codes for CASSLFRLQKTNTGELFF.

The chain has TRBV9 and TRBJ2-3; D might be TRBD1 or TRBD2, each matching 5 bases. This CDR3 region has 16 residues. The V gene lost 0 bases and the J gene lost 0 bases, with 11 bases spanning the gap. Germline-derived CDR1 and CDR2 are SGDLS and YYNGEE. CDR3 in amino acids: CASSVDEGSSTDTQYF. The CDR3 nucleotides read TGTGCCAGCAGCGTAGATGAGGGGTCTAGCACAGATACGCAGTATTTT. The full variable domain, in which reference TRBV9 and TRBJ2-3 provide the parts outside the CDR3, is DSGVTQTPKHLITATGQRVTLRCSPRSGDLSVYWYQQSLDQGLQFLIQYYNGEERAKGNILERFSAQQFPDLHSELNLSSLELGDSALYFCASSVDEGSSTDTQYFGPGTRLTVL.

The rearrangement links TRBV4-3 to TRBJ2-7; the D gene is possibly TRBD1 (6 bases). Germline CDR1 and CDR2: LGHNA and YSLEER. Trimming pared 0 bases from V and 1 base from J, leaving 7 bases between. The CDR3 loop spans 14 amino acids. Here the CDR3 reads CASSQERGSYEQYF. The CDR3, as DNA: TGCGCCAGCAGCCAAGAGAGGGGGTCCTACGAGCAGTACTTC.

The V call is TRBV7-2, the J call TRBJ2-3; D possibly matches TRBD1 or TRBD2 (7 bases each). CDR1 and CDR2 from the germline V gene are SGHTA and FQGNSA. V lost 5 bases and J 2 bases, leaving 20 bases between the germline ends. The CDR3 has 17 residues. CDR3: CASSLTGGRGYTDTQYF. CDR3 bases: TGTGCCAGCAGCCTCACGGGGGGCAGGGGGTACACAGATACGCAGTATTTT.

CDR3 nucleotides: TGTGCCAGTAGTGCCCAACAGACCGTGAACACTGAAGCTTTCTTT. Translated: CASSAQQTVNTEAFF. The chain joins TRBV19 to TRBJ1-1; D gene unclear. Germline V gene lookup returns CDR1 LNHDA and CDR2 SQIVND (reference sequence). The CDR3 runs 15 residues. Trimming pared 5 bases from V and 0 bases from J, leaving 13 bases between. The full variable domain, rest sourced from reference TRBV19 and TRBJ1-1, is DGGITQSPKYLFRKEGQNVTLSCEQNLNHDAMYWYRQDPGQGLRLIYYSQIVNDFQKGDIAEGYSVSREKKESFPLTVTSAQKNPTAFYLCASSAQQTVNTEAFFGQGTRLTVV.

This chain connects TRBV28 to TRBJ1-2, with 7 bases aligning to TRBD1. Germline loops: CDR1 MDHEN, CDR2 SYDVKM. After removal of 4 bases from V and 3 bases from J, the junction contained 8 bases not matched to a gene. The CDR3 consists of 15 residues. In DNA, the CDR3 is TGTGCCAGCAGTTCCCCCGGTCAGGGGGACTATGGCTACACCTTC. Its translation: CASSSPGQGDYGYTF.

This chain links TRBV5-1 with TRBJ1-2; tentative D call: TRBD1 (6 bases). The germline V gene has CDR1 SGHRS and CDR2 YFSETQ. Trimming took off 4 bases at V and 0 bases at J, with 22 bases between the two ends. The CDR3 spans 18 residues. Here the CDR3 reads CASSATQKTGYSNYGYTF. The CDR3 region has the DNA TGCGCCAGCAGCGCGACGCAAAAAACAGGGTACTCTAACTATGGCTACACCTTC.

This clone was detected once. V is TRBV2 and J is TRBJ2-5; 7 bases are a match to TRBD1. With 6 bases clipped from V and 7 bases from J, the junction kept 14 bases outside the gene matches. Germline V gene lookup returns CDR1 SNHLY and CDR2 FYNNEI. The CDR3 runs to 15 residues. The CDR3 here is CASSYLGQDLGTQYF. In nucleotides, the CDR3 is TGTGCCAGCAGCTACTTAGGACAGGATTTGGGGACCCAGTACTTC.

V usage is TRBV7-9 and J usage is TRBJ2-3; possible D gene TRBD2, 7 bases. V gave up 5 bases and J gave up 2 bases, with 17 bases separating them. The CDR3 contains 16 residues. Germline V gene sequence: CDR1 SEHNR, CDR2 FQNEAQ (reference sequence). The CDR3 loop reads CASSRGGGANTDTQYF. The CDR3 nucleotides are TGTGCCAGCAGCCGCGGGGGCGGGGCTAACACAGATACGCAGTATTTT.

In this sample, this clone turned up once. This chain uses TRBV19 with TRBJ2-5; TRBD1 might be the D (6 bases). CDR3 size: 14 residues. Trimming cost V 6 bases and J 3 bases, with 14 bases left between them. Per the germline V gene, CDR1 is LNHDA and CDR2 is SQIVND (reference sequence). CDR3 sequence reads: CASSLGPGEETQYF. The CDR3 DNA reads TGTGCCAGTAGCCTTGGGCCAGGGGAAGAGACCCAGTACTTC.

J is TRBJ1-2 and V is TRBV6-4; D is perhaps TRBD1 (5 bases). With 6 bases removed from V and 4 bases from J, the gap between germline ends came to 24 bases. Germline V gene lookup returns CDR1 MRHNA and CDR2 SNTAGT. The CDR3 has 17 amino acids. The CDR3 protein is CASSLFHNGDGIYGYTF. Written as DNA, the CDR3 is TGTGCCAGCAGCCTTTTTCACAATGGGGACGGAATCTATGGCTACACCTTC.

This sequence joins TRBV10-3 and TRBJ2-1; 10 nucleotides align to TRBD2. The trim removed 0 bases at V and 5 bases at J, leaving 7 bases unmatched. The length of the CDR3 is 17 residues. Looked up from germline, CDR1 is ENHRY and CDR2 is SYGVKD. The CDR3 here is CAISESPRLAGNNEQFF. CDR3 coding DNA: TGTGCCATCAGTGAGTCGCCTCGACTAGCGGGTAACAATGAGCAGTTCTTC.

The genes are TRBV6-5 and TRBJ2-7; 11 nucleotides align to TRBD2. This CDR3 comprises 16 residues. In germline, CDR1 is MNHEY, CDR2 SVGAGI. V lost 1 base and J lost 7; bases outside the gene matches: 9. CDR3: CASSYLGTSGSWEQYF. Written as DNA, the CDR3 is TGTGCCAGCAGTTACTTAGGGACTAGCGGTTCTTGGGAGCAGTACTTC.

In the case of this clone: The sample carries other DNA sequences with the same CDR3. V and J are TRBV28 and TRBJ2-1; D ambiguous. Per the germline V gene, CDR1 is MDHEN and CDR2 is SYDVKM. The CDR3 sequence is 12 residues long. V gave up 3 bases and J gave up 4 bases, with 4 bases separating them. CDR3 in amino acids: CASSLPYNEQFF. The CDR3 DNA reads TGTGCCAGCAGTTTGCCGTACAATGAGCAGTTCTTC.